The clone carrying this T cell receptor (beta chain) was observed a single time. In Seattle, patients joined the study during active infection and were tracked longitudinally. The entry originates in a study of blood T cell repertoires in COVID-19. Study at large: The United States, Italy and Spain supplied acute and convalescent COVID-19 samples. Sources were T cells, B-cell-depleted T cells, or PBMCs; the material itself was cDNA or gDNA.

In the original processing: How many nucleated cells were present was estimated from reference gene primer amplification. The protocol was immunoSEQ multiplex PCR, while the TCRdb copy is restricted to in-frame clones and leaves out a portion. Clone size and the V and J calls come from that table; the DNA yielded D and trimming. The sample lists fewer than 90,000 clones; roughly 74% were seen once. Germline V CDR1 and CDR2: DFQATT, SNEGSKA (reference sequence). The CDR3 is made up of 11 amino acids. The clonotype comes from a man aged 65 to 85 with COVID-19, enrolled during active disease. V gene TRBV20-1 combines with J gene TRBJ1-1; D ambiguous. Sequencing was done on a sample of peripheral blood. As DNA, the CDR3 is TGCAGCTCAAGGGAGGACACTGAAGCTTTCTTT. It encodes CSSREDTEAFF.